The text below deals with one T cell receptor beta chain. No cognate antigen has been identified for it. One base away there is no much larger clone; base qualities are not given. This entry is derived from a study of blood T cell repertoires in COVID-19 (TCRdb year 2020). Regarding the study in general: The collaborator samples originated in the United States, Italy and Spain and spanned the acute and convalescent phases of COVID-19. Sample metadata almost always included a de-identified subject ID, COVID-19 status, age in years and sex. Where available, HLA class I and class II types were obtained from metadata supplied by the sample provider rather than from assay-based typing. The samples were drawn from the first 160 participants of the ongoing ImmuneRACE study and from about 1,200 subjects provided by 6 global collaborators. The repertoires were released in a freely available public database meant as a resource for research on the immune response to SARS-CoV-2. Deeply sampled blood TCRbeta repertoires from subjects exposed to, actively infected with, or recovered from COVID-19 were included in the dataset. The material from the prospective study consisted of cDNA or gDNA derived from T cells, B-cell-depleted T cells, or PBMCs.

From cysteine to phenylalanine, the CDR3 is 16 amino acids long. Only the CDR3 portion is preserved as DNA: 48 bases, with reading frame beginning at the first base. Trimming accounts for 3 bases at V and 7 bases at J, while the number of junction bases matched to no gene is 13. The germline V gene (reference sequence) supplies CDR1 PRHDT and CDR2 FYEKMQ. Enrolling through a virtual design, the prospective study's participants ranged in age from roughly 18 to 89 years and lived across roughly 24 United States geographic areas. In the prospective study, cohorts were assigned on the basis of participant-reported clinical history obtained from a screening survey and a study questionnaire. Mobile phlebotomists in the prospective study collected whole blood, serum and a nasopharyngeal or oropharyngeal swab from every participant. Participants in the prospective study had the option to provide additional blood draws and questionnaires over a roughly 2-month period. Prospective study blood samples were shipped either frozen or at room temperature before DNA extraction.

TCRbeta CDR3 regions were amplified from genomic DNA using the immunoSEQ Assay, a bias-controlled multiplex PCR. The authors processed their data as follows. The number of nucleated cells in each sample was estimated from the amplification of reference gene primers within the assay. To quantify the absolute abundance of each unique TCRbeta CDR3 rearrangement, sequence reads were collapsed and filtered. For each sample, productive Simpson clonality was calculated as the square root of Simpson's diversity index over productive rearrangements. Entries here come from immuneACCESS through TCRdb and include only in-frame sequences with V and J called. Some clones fail to appear in such tables; in the studies checked, an unresolved V gene covers under half of the shortfall, and the cause of the remainder is unknown. The D gene and trimming were derived from the DNA, and the V and J assignments and clone size from that table. For this sample there are 300,000 to 400,000 clones; roughly 90% appear just once. The ten biggest clones cover around 0.91% of the sample.

General conclusions and limits of the study: Clinical and demographic metadata were provided uncurated, with the amount varying by source and participant.

The rearrangement joined TRBV13 to TRBJ2-7, with 9 junctional bases fitting TRBD1. This clonotype was sampled from a woman younger than 45 with acute COVID-19. Sequencing input: PBMCs or T cells enriched from blood (not recorded which). The DNA sequence is TGTGCCAGCAGCTTGACAGGGGGGTCTGTTTCGGGAGAGCAGTACTTC. Its protein is CASSLTGGSVSGEQYF.